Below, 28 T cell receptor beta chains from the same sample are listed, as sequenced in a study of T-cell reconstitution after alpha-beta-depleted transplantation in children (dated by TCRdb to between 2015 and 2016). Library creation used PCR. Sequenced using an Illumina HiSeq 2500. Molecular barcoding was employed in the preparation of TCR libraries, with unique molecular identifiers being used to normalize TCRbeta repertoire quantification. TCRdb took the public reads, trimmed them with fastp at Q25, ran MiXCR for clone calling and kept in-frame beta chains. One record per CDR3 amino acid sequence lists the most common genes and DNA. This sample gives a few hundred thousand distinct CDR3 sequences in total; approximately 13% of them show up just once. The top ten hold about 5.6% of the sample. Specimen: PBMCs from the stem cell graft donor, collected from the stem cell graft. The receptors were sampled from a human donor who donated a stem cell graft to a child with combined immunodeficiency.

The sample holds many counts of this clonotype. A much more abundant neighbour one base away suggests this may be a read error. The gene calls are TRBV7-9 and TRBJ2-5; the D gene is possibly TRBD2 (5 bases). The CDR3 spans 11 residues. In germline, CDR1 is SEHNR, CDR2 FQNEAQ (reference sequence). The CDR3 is CASRLAETQYF. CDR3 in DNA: TGTGCCAGCAGGTTAGCGGAGACCCAGTACTTC. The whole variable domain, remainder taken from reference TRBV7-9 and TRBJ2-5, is DTGVSQNPRHKITKRGQNVTFRCDPISEHNRLYWYRQTLGQGPEFLTYFQNEAQLEKSRLLSDRFSAERPKGSFSTLEIQRTEQGDSAMYLCASRLAETQYFGPGTRLLVL.

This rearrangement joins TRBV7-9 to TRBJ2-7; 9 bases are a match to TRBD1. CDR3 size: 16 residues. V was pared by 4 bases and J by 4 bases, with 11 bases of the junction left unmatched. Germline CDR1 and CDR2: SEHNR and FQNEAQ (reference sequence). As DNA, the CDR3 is TGTGCCAGCAGCTCTGGACACGGACAGGGGTGGTACGAGCAGTACTTC. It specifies CASSSGHGQGWYEQYF.

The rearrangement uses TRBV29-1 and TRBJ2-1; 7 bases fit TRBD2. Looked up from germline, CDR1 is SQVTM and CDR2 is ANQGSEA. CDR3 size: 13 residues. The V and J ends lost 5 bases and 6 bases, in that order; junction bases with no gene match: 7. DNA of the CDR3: TGCAGCGTTCGGGGGAGGGCCAGCAATGAGCAGTTCTTC. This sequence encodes CSVRGRASNEQFF.

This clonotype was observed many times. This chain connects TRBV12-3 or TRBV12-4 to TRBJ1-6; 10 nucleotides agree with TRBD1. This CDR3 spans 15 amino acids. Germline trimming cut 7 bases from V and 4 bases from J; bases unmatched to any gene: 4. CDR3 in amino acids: CASNRQGAYNSPLHF. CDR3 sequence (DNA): TGTGCCAGCAATCGACAGGGGGCGTATAATTCACCCCTCCACTTT.

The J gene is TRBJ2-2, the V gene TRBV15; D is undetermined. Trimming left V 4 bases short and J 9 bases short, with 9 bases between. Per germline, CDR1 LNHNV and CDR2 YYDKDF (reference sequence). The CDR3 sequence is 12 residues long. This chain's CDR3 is CATSNFERELFF. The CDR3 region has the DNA TGTGCCACCAGCAATTTTGAGCGGGAGCTGTTTTTT. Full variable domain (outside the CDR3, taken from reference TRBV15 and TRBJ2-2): DAMVIQNPRYQVTQFGKPVTLSCSQTLNHNVMYWYQQKSSQAPKLLFHYYDKDFNNEADTPDNFQSRRPNTSFCFLDIRSPGLGDTAMYLCATSNFERELFFGEGSRLTVL.

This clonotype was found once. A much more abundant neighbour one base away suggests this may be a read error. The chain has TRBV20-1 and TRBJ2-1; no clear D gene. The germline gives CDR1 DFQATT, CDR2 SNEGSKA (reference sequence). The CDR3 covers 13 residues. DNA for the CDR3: TGCAGTTCTAGAGGTCGCTCCTACAATGAGCAGTTCTTC. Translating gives CSSRGRSYNEQFF.

The CDR3 is CASSPGTVRTYEQYF. For the CDR3, the DNA is TGTGCCAGCAGCCCCGGGACCGTCAGGACCTACGAGCAGTACTTC. The rearrangement links TRBV7-2 to TRBJ2-7, with D possibly being TRBD1 or TRBD2 (5 bases each). Germline CDR1 reads SGHTA; CDR2 reads FQGNSA. The CDR3 has 15 residues. The V and J ends lost 5 bases and 2 bases respectively, with 16 bases between them.

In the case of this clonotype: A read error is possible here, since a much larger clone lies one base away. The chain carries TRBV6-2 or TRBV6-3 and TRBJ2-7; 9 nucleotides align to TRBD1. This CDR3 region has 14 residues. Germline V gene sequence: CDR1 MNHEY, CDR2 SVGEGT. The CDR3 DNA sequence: TGTGCCAGCAGTTTCCGGGACAGGGCCTACGAGGAGTACTTC. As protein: CASSFRDRAYEEYF.

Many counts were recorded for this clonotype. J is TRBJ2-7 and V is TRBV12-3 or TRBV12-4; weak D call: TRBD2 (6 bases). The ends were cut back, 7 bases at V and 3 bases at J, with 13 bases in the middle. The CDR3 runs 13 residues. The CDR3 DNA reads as TGTGCCAGCACCCGGGACTCCAACTACGAGCAGTACTTC. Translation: CASTRDSNYEQYF.

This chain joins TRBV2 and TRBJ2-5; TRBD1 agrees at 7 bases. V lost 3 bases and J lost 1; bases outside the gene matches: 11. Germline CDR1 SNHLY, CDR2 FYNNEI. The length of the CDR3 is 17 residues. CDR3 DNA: TGTGCCAGCAGTGACAATATTAGAGGGACAGCCCAAGAGACCCAGTACTTC. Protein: CASSDNIRGTAQETQYF.

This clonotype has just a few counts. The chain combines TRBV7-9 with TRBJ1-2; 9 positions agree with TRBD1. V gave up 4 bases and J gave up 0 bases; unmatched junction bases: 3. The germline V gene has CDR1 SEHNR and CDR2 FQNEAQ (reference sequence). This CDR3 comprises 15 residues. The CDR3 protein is CASSSYRGPNYGYTF. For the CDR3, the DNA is TGTGCCAGCAGCTCCTACAGGGGGCCTAACTATGGCTACACCTTC.

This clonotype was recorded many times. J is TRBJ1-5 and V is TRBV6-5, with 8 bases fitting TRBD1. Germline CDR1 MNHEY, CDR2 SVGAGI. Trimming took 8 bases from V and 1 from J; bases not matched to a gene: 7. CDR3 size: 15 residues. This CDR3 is CASRLNRGSNQPQHF. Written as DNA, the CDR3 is TGTGCCAGCCGCTTAAACAGGGGGAGCAATCAGCCCCAGCATTTT.

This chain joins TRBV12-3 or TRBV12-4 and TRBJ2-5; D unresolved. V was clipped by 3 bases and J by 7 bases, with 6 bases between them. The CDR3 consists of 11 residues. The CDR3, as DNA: TGTGCCAGCAGTTTTCTGGGGACCCAGTACTTC. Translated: CASSFLGTQYF.

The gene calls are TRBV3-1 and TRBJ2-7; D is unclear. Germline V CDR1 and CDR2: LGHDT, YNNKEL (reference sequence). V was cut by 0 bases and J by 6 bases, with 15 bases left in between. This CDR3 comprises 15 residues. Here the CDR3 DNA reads TGTGCCAGCAGCCAAGACGTAGGGCCAGAGTCCGAGCAGTACTTC. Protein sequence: CASSQDVGPESEQYF.

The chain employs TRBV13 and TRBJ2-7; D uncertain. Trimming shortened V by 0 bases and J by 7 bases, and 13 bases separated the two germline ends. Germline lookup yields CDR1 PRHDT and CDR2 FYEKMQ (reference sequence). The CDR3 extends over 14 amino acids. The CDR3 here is CASSLGLGPREQYF. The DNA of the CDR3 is TGTGCCAGCAGCTTAGGACTGGGTCCGAGGGAGCAGTACTTC.

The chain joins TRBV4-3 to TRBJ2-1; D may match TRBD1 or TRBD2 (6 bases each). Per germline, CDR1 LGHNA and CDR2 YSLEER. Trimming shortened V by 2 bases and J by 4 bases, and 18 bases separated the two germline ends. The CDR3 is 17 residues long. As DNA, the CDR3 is TGCGCCAGCAGCCAATTACATAGGGGGGACCCATACAATGAGCAGTTCTTC. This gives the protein CASSQLHRGDPYNEQFF.

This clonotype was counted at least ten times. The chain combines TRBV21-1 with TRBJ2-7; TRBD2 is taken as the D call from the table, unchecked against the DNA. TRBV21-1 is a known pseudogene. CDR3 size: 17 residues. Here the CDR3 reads CASSKKGMCGNSYEQYF. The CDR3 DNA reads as TGTGCCAGCAGCAAAAAGGGGATGTGTGGGAATAGCTACGAGCAGTACTTC.

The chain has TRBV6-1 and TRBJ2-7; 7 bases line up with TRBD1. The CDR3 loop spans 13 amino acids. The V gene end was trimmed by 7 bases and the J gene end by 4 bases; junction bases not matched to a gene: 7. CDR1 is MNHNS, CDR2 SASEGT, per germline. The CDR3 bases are TGTGCCAGCACCTCGACAGGGAGATACGAGCAGTACTTC. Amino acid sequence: CASTSTGRYEQYF.

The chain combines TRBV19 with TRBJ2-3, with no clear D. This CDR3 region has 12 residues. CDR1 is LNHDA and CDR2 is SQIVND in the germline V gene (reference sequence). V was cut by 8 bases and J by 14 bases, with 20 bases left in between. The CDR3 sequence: CASSHQTPGLYF. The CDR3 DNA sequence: TGTGCCAGTTCTCATCAGACACCCGGTCTGTATTTT.

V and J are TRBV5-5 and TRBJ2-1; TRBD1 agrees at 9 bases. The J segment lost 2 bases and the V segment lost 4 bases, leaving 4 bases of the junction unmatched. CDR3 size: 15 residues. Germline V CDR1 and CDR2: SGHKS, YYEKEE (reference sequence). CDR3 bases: TGTGCCAGCAGCCGCTGGGACAGGGCCTACAATGAGCAGTTCTTC. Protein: CASSRWDRAYNEQFF.

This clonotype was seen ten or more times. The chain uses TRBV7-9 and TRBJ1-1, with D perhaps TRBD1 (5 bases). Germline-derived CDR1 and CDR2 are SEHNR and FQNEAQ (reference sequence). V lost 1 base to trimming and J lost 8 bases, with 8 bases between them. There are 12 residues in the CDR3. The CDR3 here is CASSLVGAEAFF. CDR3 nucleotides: TGTGCCAGCAGCTTAGTCGGGGCAGAAGCTTTCTTT.

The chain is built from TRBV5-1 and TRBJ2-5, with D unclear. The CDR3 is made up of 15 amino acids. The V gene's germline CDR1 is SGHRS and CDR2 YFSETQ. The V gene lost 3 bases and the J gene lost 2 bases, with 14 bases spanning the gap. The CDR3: CASSYTAALQETQYF. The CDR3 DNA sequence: TGCGCCAGCAGCTACACCGCAGCTCTACAAGAGACCCAGTACTTC.

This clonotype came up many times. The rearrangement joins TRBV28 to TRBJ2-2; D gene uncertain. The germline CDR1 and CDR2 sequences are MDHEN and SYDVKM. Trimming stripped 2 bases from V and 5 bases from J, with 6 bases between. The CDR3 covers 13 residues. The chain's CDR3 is CASSLIRTGELFF. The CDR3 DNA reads TGTGCCAGCAGTTTAATTCGGACCGGGGAGCTGTTTTTT.

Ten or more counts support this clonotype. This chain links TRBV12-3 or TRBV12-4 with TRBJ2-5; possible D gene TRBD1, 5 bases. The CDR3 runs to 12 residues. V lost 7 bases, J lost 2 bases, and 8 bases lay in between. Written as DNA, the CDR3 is TGTGCCAGCACCCCAGGGCAAGAGACCCAGTACTTC. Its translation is CASTPGQETQYF.

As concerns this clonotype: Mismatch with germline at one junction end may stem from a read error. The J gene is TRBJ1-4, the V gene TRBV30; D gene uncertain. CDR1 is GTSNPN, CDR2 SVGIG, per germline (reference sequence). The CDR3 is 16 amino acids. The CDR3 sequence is CVWSVYSWMSSEKLFF. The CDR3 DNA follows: TGTGTCTGGAGTGTATATAGTTGGATGTCATCTGAAAAACTGTTTTTT.

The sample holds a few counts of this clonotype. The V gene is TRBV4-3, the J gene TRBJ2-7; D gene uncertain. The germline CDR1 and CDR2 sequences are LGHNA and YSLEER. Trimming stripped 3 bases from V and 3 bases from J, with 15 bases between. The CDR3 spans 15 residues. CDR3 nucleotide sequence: TGCGCCAGCAGCCAGACTCCCGGGTCCGACTACGAGCAGTACTTC. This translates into CASSQTPGSDYEQYF.

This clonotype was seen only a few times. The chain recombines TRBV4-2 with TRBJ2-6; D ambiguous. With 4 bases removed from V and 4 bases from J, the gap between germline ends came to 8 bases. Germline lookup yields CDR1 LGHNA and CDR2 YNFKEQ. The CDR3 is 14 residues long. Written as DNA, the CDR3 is TGTGCCAGCAGCCTCCAAACCGGGGCCAACGTCCTGACTTTC. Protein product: CASSLQTGANVLTF.

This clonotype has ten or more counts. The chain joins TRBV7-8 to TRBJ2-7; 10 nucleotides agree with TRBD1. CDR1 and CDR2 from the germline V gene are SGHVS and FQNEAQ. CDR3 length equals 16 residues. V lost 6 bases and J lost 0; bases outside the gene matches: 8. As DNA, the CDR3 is TGTGCCAGCAGAATTGGACGGGACAGGGGCTCCTACGAGCAGTACTTC. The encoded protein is CASRIGRDRGSYEQYF. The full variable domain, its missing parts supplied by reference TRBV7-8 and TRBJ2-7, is GAGVSQSPRYKVAKRGQDVALRCDPISGHVSLFWYQQALGQGPEFLTYFQNEAQLDKSGLPSDRFFAERPEGSVSTLKIQRTQQEDSAVYLCASRIGRDRGSYEQYFGPGTRLTVT.